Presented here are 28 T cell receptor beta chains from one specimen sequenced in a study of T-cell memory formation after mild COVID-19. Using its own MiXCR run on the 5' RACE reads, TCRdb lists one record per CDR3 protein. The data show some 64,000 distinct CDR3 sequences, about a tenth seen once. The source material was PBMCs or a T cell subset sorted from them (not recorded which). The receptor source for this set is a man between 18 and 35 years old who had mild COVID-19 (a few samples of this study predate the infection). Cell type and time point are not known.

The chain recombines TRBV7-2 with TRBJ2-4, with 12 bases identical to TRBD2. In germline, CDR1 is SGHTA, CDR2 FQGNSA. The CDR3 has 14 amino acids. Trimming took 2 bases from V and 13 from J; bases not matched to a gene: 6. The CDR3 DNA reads TGTGCCAGCAGCTTAAGGGCTAGCGGGGGGGAGCAGTACTTC. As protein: CASSLRASGGEQYF.

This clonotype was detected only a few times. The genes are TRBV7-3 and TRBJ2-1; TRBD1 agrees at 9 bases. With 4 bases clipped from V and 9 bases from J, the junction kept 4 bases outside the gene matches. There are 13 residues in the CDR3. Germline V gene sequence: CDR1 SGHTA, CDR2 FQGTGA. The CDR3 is CASSSGQGGEQFF. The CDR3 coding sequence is TGTGCCAGCAGCTCGGGACAGGGCGGTGAGCAGTTCTTC.

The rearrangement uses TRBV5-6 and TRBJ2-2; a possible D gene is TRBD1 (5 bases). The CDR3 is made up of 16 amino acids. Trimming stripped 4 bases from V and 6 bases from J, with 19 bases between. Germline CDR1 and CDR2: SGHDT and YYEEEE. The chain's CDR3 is CASSGNSGIGAGELFF. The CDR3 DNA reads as TGTGCCAGCAGCGGGAACTCAGGGATCGGCGCCGGGGAGCTGTTTTTT.

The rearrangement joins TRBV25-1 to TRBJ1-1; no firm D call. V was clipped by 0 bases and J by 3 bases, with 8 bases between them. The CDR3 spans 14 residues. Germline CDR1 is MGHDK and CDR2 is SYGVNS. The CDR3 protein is CASSEYYGDTEAFF. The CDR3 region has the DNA TGTGCCAGCAGTGAATATTACGGGGACACTGAAGCTTTCTTT.

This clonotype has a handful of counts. As DNA, the CDR3 is TGCAGCGTTGATAGGACAGGGAACACTGAAGCTTTCTTT. Translated: CSVDRTGNTEAFF. The J gene is TRBJ1-1, the V gene TRBV29-1; TRBD1 matches 7 bases. Germline lookup yields CDR1 SQVTM and CDR2 ANQGSEA. V shed 3 bases, J shed 1 base, and the junction held 2 bases outside the gene matches. This CDR3 region has 13 residues. Full variable domain (missing parts from reference TRBV29-1 and TRBJ1-1): SAVISQKPSRDICQRGTSLTIQCQVDSQVTMMFWYRQQPGQSLTLIATANQGSEATYESGFVIDKFPISRPNLTFSTLTVSNMSPEDSSIYLCSVDRTGNTEAFFGQGTRLTVV.

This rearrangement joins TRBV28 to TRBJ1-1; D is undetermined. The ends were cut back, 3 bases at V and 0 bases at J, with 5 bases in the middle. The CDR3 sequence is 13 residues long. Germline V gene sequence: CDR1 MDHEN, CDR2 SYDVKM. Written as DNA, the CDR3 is TGTGCCAGCAGTTTGAACCTGAACACTGAAGCTTTCTTT. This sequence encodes CASSLNLNTEAFF.

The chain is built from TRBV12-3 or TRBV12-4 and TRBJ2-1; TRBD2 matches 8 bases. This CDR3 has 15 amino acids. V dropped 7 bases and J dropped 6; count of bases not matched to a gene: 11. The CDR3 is CASTLGGGWINEQFF. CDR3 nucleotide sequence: TGTGCCAGCACCCTCGGGGGGGGGTGGATCAATGAGCAGTTCTTC.

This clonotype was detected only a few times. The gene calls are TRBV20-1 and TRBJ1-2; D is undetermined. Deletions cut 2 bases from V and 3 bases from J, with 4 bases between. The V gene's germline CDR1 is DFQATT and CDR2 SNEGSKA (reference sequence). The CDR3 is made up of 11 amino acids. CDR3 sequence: CSARPDYGYTF. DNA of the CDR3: TGCAGTGCTAGACCGGACTATGGCTACACCTTC.

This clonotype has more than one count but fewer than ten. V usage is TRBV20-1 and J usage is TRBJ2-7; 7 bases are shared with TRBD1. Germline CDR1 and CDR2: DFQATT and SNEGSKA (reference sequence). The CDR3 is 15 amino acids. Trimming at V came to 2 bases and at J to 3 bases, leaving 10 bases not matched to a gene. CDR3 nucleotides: TGCAGTGCTAGACCGTTGACAGGGACAGACTACGAGCAGTACTTC. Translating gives CSARPLTGTDYEQYF.

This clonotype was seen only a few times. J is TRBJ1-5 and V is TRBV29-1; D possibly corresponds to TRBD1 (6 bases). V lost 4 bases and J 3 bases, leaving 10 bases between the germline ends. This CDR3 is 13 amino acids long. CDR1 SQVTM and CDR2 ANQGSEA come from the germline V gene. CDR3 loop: CSVVQGLNQPQHF. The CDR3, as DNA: TGCAGCGTTGTACAGGGCCTCAATCAGCCCCAGCATTTT.

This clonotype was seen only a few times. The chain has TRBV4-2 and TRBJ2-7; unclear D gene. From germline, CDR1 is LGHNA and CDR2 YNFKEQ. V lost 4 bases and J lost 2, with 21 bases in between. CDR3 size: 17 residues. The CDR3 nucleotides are TGTGCCAGCAGCCCCGAACCCACCACGCCTTTGGCCTACGAGCAGTACTTC. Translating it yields CASSPEPTTPLAYEQYF.

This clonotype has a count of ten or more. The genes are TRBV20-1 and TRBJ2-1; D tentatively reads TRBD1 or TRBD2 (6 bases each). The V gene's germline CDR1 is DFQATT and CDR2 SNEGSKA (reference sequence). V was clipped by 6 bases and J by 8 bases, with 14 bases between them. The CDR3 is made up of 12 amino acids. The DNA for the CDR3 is TGCAGTGCCAGACTGGGGGGCGATGAGCAGTTCTTC. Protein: CSARLGGDEQFF.

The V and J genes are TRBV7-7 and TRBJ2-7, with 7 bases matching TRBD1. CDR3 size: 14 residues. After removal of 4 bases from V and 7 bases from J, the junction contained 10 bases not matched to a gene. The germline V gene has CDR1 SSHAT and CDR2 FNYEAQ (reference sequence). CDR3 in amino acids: CASSSSTGSGEQYF. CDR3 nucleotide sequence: TGTGCCAGCAGCTCTTCGACAGGGTCGGGGGAGCAGTACTTC.

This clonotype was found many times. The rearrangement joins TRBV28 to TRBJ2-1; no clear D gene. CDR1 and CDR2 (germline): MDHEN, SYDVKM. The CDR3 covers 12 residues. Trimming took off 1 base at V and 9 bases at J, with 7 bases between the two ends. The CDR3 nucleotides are TGTGCCAGCAGTTTATACAAGGGTGAGCAGTTCTTC. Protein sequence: CASSLYKGEQFF.

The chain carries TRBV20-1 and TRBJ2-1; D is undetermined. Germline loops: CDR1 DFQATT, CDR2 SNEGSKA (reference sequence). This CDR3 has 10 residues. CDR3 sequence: CSLTSNEQFF. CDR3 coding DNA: TGCAGCCTCACGTCGAATGAGCAGTTCTTC.

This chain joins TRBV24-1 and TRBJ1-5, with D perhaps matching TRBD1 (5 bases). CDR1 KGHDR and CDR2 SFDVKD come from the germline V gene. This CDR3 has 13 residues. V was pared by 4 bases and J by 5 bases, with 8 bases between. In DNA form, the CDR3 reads TGTGCCACCAGTGAGGCGGGGGATCAGCCCCAGCATTTT. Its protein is CATSEAGDQPQHF.

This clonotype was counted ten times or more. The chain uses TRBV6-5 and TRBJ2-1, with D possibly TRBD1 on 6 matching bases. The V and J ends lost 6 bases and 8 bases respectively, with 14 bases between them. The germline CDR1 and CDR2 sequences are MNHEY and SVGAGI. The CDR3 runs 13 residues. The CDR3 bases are TGTGCCAGCAGCTGGGTAACAGGGTATGAGCAGTTCTTC. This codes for CASSWVTGYEQFF.

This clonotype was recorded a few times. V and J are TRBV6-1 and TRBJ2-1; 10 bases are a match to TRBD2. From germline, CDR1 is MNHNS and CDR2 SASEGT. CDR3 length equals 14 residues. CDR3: CGARASGGRDEQFF. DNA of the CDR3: TGTGGAGCCCGGGCTAGCGGGGGAAGGGATGAGCAGTTCTTC.

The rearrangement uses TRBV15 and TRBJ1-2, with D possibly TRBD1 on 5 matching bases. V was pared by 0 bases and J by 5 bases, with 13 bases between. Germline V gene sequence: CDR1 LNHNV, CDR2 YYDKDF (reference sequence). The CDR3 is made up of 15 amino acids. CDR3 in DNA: TGTGCCACCAGCAGAGATGGGGCAGGGAGGTATGGCTACACCTTC. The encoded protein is CATSRDGAGRYGYTF.

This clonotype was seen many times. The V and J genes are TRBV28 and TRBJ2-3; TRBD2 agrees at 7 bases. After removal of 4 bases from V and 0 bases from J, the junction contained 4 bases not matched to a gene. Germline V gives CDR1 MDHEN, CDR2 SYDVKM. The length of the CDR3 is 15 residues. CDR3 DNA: TGTGCCAGCAGTTCCCTACTAGCGAGCACAGATACGCAGTATTTT. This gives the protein CASSSLLASTDTQYF.

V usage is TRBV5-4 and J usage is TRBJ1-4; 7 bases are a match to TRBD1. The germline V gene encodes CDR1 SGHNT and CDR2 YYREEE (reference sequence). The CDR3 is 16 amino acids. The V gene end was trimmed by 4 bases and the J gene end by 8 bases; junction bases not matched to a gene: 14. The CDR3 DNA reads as TGTGCCAGCAGCGCGGACTACAGGGGAAGGGGGGAAAAACTGTTTTTT. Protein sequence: CASSADYRGRGEKLFF.

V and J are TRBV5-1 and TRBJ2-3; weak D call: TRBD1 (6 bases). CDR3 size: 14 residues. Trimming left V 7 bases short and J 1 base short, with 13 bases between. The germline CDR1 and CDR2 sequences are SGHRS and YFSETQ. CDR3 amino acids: CASQTGPGTDTQYF. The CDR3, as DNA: TGCGCCAGCCAAACAGGGCCGGGCACAGATACGCAGTATTTT.

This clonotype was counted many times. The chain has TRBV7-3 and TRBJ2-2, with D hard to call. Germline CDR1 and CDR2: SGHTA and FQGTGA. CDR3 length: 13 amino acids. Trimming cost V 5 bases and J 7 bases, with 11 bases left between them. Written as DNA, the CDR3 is TGTGCCAGCAGCCCCTGGTCGGACGGGGAGCTGTTTTTT. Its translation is CASSPWSDGELFF. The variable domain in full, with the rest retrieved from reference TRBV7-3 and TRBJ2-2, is GAGVSQTPSNKVTEKGKYVELRCDPISGHTALYWYRQSLGQGPEFLIYFQGTGAADDSGLPNDRFFAVRPEGSVSTLKIQRTERGDSAVYLCASSPWSDGELFFGEGSRLTVL.

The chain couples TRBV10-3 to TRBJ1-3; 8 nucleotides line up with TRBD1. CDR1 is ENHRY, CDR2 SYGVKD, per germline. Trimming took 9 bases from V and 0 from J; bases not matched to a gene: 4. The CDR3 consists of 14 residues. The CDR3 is CAMRQGNSGNTIYF. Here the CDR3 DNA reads TGTGCCATGAGACAGGGGAACTCTGGAAACACCATATATTTT.

Here the CDR3 reads CASSPSLSTAPYNEQFF. CDR3 coding DNA: TGTGCCAGCAGTCCCTCCTTGTCGACTGCCCCCTACAATGAGCAGTTCTTC. The V gene is TRBV28, the J gene TRBJ2-1; D remains unclear. Germline V gene lookup returns CDR1 MDHEN and CDR2 SYDVKM. The V end was cut by 5 bases, the J end by 2 bases, with 19 bases between. The CDR3 is 17 residues long.

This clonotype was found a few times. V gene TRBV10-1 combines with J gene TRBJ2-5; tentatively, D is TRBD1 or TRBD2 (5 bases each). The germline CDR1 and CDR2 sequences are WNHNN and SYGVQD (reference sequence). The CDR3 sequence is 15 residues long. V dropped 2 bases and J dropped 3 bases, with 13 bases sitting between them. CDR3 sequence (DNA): TGCGCCAGCAGTGAGGTGCAGGGACGGAAAGAGACCCAGTACTTC. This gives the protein CASSEVQGRKETQYF.

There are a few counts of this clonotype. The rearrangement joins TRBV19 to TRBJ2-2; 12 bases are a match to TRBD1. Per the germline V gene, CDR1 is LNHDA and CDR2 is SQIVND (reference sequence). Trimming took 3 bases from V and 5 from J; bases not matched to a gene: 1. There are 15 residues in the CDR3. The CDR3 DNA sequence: TGTGCCAGTAGTATGGGACAGGGGGCGACCGGGGAGCTGTTTTTT. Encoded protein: CASSMGQGATGELFF.

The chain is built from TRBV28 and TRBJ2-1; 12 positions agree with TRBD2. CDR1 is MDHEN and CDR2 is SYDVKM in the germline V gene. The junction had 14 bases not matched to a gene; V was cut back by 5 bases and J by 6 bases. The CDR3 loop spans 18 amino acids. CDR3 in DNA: TGTGCCAGCAGTCCCCTACGCCAGACTAGCGGGGGCCTCAATGAGCAGTTCTTC. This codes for CASSPLRQTSGGLNEQFF.